This TCR beta chain was documented in a study of T cell repertoires in cytomegalovirus infection. In TCRdb, the reads were re-called with MiXCR into one record per CDR3 protein. Here the sample spans about 69,000 distinct CDR3 sequences, under 30% being singletons. Worth noting for this clonotype: Its cognate antigen is unknown.

The sample was CD8+ T cells from cultured PBMCs, taken from culture after CMV antigen stimulation. This TCR was sampled from a human donor in good health (CMV status not recorded). Some clones in this sample may be carry-over from other donors' samples.

The CDR3 bases are TGTGCCAGCAAAGGGTTCACCGGGGAGCTGTTTTTT. It encodes CASKGFTGELFF. The chain employs TRBV6-4 and TRBJ2-2; D gene ambiguous. Between the trimmed V and J ends, which lost 7 bases and 4 bases, there was a span of 7 bases. Per the germline V gene, CDR1 is MRHNA and CDR2 is SNTAGT. The CDR3 has 12 amino acids.